This is a list of T cell receptor beta chains from one sample in a study of blood T cell repertoires in COVID-19. The assay was immunoSEQ multiplex PCR, and TCRdb's table has in-frame clones only and misses some. The sample contains approximately 210,000 clones, 81% of which appear only once. Sequencing was performed on PBMCs or T cells enriched from blood (not recorded which). The receptors shown here come from a woman aged 50 to 60 with acute COVID-19. Both conserved end residues are part of each CDR3. The D gene is left open where the match is weak. Not all rows give a size; the values are once, few, many and, for expanded clones, a class.

j_call | d_call | v_call | clone_size | cdr3_aa | cdr3_nt
TRBJ1-5 | . | TRBV6-2/TRBV6-3 | once | CASSPQVEQPQHF | TGTGCCAGCAGCCCCCAGGTCGAACAGCCCCAGCATTTT
TRBJ2-3 | TRBD2 | TRBV10-3 | . | CAISDKSGRAGWTDTQYF | TGTGCCATCAGTGATAAAAGCGGGAGGGCCGGGTGGACAGATACGCAGTATTTT
TRBJ2-7 | . | TRBV7-9 | . | CASSSKQAADHEQYF | TGTGCCAGCAGCTCTAAACAGGCGGCAGACCACGAGCAGTACTTC
TRBJ1-2 | TRBD1 | TRBV6-5 | once | CASSYEGQGAGYTF | TGTGCCAGCAGTTACGAGGGACAGGGGGCCGGCTACACCTTC
TRBJ1-1 | . | TRBV5-1 | few | CASSLTGGNTEAFF | TGCGCCAGCAGCTTGACCGGGGGGAACACTGAAGCTTTCTTT
TRBJ1-4 | TRBD1 | TRBV28 | few | CASSSQGGNEKLFF | TGTGCCAGCAGTTCCCAGGGGGGTAATGAAAAACTGTTTTTT
TRBJ1-5 | . | TRBV7-9 | . | CASSLGGLAGEPQHF | TGTGCCAGCAGCTTAGGCGGGCTGGCCGGGGAGCCCCAGCATTTT
TRBJ1-1 | . | TRBV5-3 | . | CARSFFYEAFF | TGTGCCAGAAGCTTTTTTTATGAAGCTTTCTTT
TRBJ2-3 | . | TRBV7-2 | . | CASSLAFRADTQYF | TGTGCCAGCAGCTTAGCGTTCAGGGCAGATACGCAGTATTTT
TRBJ2-1 | TRBD2 | TRBV19 | . | CASHGGGLAGGPTPYNEQFF | TGTGCCAGTCACGGTGGGGGACTAGCGGGAGGGCCTACCCCCTACAATGAGCAGTTCTTC
TRBJ1-2 | TRBD1 | TRBV29-1 | . | CSVQQSPQGASGYTF | TGCAGCGTTCAGCAGTCCCCACAGGGGGCAAGTGGCTACACCTTC
TRBJ2-5 | . | TRBV5-4 | . | CASSLSGETQYF | TGTGCCAGCAGCTTGTCGGGTGAGACCCAGTACTTC
TRBJ2-7 | TRBD1 | TRBV2 | few | CASSLQGVGAYF | TGTGCCAGCAGCCTACAGGGGGTGGGTGCGTACTTC
TRBJ2-3 | . | TRBV9 | few | CASSVRQEPSTQHTQYF | TGTGCCAGCAGCGTCAGACAGGAACCTTCAACACAACATACGCAGTATTTT
TRBJ2-5 | TRBD2 | TRBV11-2 | . | CASSLVTGLAGAQTQYF | TGTGCCAGCAGCTTAGTTACGGGACTAGCGGGAGCCCAGACCCAGTACTTC
TRBJ2-1 | . | TRBV5-1 | . | CASSPARTYYNEQFF | TGCGCCAGCAGCCCGGCTAGGACTTACTACAATGAGCAGTTCTTC
TRBJ1-5 | . | TRBV21-1 | . | CARSPRGRSNQPQHF | TGTGCCAGATCACCCAGGGGCCGAAGCAATCAGCCCCAGCATTTT
TRBJ2-1 | . | TRBV19 | once | CASKGIYNEQFF | TGTGCCAGCAAGGGGATTTACAATGAGCAGTTCTTC
TRBJ1-1 | . | TRBV6-5 | few | CASRTGPTEAFF | TGTGCCAGCAGAACAGGGCCCACTGAAGCTTTCTTT